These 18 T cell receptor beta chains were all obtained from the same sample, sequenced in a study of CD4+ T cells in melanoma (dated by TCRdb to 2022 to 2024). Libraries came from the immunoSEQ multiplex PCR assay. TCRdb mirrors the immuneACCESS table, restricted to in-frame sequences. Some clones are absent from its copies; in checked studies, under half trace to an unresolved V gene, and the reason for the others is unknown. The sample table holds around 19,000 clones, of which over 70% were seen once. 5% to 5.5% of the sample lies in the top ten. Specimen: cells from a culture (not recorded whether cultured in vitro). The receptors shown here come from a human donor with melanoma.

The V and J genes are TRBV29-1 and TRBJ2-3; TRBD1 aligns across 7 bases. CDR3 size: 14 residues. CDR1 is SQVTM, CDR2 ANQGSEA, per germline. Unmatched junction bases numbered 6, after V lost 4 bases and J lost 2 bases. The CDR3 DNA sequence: TGCAGCGTTGGATTTGGACAGGACACAGATACGCAGTATTTT. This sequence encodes CSVGFGQDTDTQYF.

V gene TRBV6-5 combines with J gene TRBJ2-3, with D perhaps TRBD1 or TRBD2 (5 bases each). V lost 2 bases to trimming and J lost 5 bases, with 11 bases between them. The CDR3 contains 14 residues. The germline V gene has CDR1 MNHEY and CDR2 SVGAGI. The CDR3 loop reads CASSYRGAGDTQYF. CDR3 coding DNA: TGTGCCAGCAGTTACCGGGGCGCGGGAGATACGCAGTATTTT.

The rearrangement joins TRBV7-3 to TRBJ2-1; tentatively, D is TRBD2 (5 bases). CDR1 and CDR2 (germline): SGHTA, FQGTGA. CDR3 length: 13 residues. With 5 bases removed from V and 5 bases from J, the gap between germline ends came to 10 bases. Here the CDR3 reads CASSPHSDNEQFF. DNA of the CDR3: TGTGCCAGCAGCCCCCATAGCGACAATGAGCAGTTCTTC.

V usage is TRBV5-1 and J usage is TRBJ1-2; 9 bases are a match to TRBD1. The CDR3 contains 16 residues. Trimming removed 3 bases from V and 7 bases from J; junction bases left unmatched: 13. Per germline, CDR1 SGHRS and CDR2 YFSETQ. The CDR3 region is CASSWYGQGLSGGYTF. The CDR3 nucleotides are TGCGCCAGCAGCTGGTACGGACAGGGGCTTTCGGGTGGCTACACCTTC.

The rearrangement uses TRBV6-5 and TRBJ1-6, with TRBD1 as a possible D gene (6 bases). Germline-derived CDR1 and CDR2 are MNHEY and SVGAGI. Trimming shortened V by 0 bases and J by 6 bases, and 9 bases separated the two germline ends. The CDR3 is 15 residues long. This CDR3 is CASSYSGGSNSPLHF. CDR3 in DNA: TGTGCCAGCAGTTACTCAGGGGGGAGTAATTCACCCCTCCACTTT.

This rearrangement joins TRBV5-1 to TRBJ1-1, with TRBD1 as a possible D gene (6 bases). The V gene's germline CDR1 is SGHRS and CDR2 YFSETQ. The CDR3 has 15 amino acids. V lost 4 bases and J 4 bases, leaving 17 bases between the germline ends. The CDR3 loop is CASSPTTGQGTEAFF. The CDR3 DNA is TGCGCCAGCAGCCCCACCACAGGGCAGGGCACTGAAGCTTTCTTT.

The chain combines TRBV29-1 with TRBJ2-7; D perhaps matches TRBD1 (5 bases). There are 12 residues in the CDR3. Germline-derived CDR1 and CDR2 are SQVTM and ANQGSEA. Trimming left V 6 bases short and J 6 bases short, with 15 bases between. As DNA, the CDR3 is TGCAGCGTCCAAACAGGCAGTGCCGAGCAGTACTTC. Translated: CSVQTGSAEQYF.

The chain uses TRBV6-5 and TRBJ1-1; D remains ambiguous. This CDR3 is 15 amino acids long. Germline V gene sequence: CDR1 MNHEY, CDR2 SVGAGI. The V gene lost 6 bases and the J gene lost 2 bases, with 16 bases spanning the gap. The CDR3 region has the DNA TGTGCCAGCAGGCCGGACCGCGGGTTTAACACTGAAGCTTTCTTT. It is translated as CASRPDRGFNTEAFF.

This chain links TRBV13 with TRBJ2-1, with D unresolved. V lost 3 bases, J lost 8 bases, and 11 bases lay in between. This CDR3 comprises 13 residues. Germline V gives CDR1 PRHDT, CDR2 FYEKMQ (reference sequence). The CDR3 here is CASSFAMGDEQFF. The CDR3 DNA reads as TGTGCCAGCAGCTTCGCAATGGGTGATGAGCAGTTCTTC.

As DNA, the CDR3 is TGTGCCAGCAGCTCGGACGGCTTTGAGGAAAAACTGTTTTTT. Its translation is CASSSDGFEEKLFF. The chain uses TRBV11-1 and TRBJ1-4; D remains unclear. The germline gives CDR1 SGHAT, CDR2 FQDESV (reference sequence). The CDR3 length is 14 residues. V was trimmed by 4 bases and J by 8 bases, leaving 14 bases between them.

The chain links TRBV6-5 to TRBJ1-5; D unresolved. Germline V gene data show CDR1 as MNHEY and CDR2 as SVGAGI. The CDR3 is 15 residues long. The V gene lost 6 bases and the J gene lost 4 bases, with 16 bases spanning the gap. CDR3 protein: CASSPREGGNQPQHF. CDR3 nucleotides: TGTGCCAGCAGCCCTCGGGAGGGCGGTAATCAGCCCCAGCATTTT.

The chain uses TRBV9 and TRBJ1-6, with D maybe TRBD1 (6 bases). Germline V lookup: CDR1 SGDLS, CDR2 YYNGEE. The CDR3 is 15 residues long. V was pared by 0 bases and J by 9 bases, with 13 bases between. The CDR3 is CASSVEQGRGSPLHF. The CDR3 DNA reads TGTGCCAGCAGCGTAGAGCAGGGGAGGGGTTCACCCCTCCACTTT.

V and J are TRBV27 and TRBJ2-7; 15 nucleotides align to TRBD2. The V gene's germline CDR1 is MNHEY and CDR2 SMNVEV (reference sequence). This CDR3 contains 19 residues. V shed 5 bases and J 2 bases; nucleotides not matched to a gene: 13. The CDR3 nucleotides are TGTGCCAGCAGTGCATGGGGACTAGCGGGGGGTACCCCTGCCTACGAGCAGTACTTC. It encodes CASSAWGLAGGTPAYEQYF.

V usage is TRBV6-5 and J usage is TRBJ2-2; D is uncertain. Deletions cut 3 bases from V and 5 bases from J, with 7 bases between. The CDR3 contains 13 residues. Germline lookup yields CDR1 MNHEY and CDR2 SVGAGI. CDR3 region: CASSYSRTGELFF. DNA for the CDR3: TGTGCCAGCAGTTATAGCCGGACCGGGGAGCTGTTTTTT.

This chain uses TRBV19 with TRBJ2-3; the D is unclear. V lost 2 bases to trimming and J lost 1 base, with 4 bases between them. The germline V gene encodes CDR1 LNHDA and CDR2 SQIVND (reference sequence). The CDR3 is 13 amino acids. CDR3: CASSITGTDTQYF. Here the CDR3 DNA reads TGTGCCAGTAGTATAACGGGCACAGATACGCAGTATTTT.

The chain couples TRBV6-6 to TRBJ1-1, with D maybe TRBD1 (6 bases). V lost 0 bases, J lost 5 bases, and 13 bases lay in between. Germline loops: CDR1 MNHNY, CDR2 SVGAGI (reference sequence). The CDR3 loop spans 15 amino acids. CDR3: CASSYSIGTFTEAFF. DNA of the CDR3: TGTGCCAGCAGTTACTCTATCGGGACATTTACTGAAGCTTTCTTT.

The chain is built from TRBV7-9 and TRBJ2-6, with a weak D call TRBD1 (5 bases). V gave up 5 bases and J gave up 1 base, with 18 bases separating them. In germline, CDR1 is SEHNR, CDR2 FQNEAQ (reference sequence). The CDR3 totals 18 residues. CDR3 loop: CASSHPSGLGSGANVLTF. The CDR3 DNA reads TGTGCCAGCAGCCATCCCTCAGGGCTAGGATCTGGGGCCAACGTCCTGACTTTC.

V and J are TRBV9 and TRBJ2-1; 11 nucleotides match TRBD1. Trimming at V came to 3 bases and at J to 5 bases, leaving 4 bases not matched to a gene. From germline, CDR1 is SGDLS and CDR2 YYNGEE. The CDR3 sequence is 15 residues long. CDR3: CASSGRDRGNNEQFF. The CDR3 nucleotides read TGTGCCAGCAGCGGCCGGGACAGGGGGAACAATGAGCAGTTCTTC.